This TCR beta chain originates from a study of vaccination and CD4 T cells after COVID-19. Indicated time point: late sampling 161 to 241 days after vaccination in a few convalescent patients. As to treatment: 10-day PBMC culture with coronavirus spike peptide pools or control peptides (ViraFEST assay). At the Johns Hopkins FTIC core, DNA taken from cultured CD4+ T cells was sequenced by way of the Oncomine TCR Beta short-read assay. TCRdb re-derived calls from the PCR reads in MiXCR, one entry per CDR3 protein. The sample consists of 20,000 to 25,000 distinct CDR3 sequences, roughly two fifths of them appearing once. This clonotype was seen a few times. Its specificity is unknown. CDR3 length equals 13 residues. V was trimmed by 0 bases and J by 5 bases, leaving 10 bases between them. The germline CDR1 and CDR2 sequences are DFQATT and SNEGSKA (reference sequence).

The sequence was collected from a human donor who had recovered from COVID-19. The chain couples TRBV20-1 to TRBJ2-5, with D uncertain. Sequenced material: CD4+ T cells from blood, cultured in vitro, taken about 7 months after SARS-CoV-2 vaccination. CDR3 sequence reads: CSARDGLPETQYF. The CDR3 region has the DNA TGCAGTGCTAGAGATGGCCTCCCGGAGACCCAGTACTTC.